This T cell receptor (beta chain) was identified during a study of T-cell reconstitution after alpha-beta-depleted transplantation in children. The J segment lost 0 bases and the V segment lost 5 bases, leaving 10 bases of the junction unmatched. The CDR3 consists of 16 residues. Germline CDR1 reads DFQATT; CDR2 reads SNEGSKA (reference sequence). A library of TCRbeta sequences, prepared with unique molecular identifiers, was generated. TCRdb itself ran the PCR reads through MiXCR, one entry per CDR3 protein. The sample holds about 610,000 distinct CDR3 sequences, 8% to 11% seen once. This clonotype showed up just a few times.

The rearrangement joins TRBV20-1 to TRBJ2-1; 7 bases line up with TRBD2. This clonotype originated in a human donor who donated a stem cell graft to a child with acute myeloid leukemia. Sequenced here: PBMCs from the stem cell graft donor, sampled from the stem cell graft. CDR3 nucleotides: TGCAGTGCTGGGGGGGTCGGTAGGAGCTCCTACAATGAGCAGTTCTTC. Translated, it gives CSAGGVGRSSYNEQFF.